The 23 T cell receptor beta chains below all came from one sample that was sequenced in a study of shared clonotypes between healthy human individuals (dated by TCRdb to 2020 to 2022). Library construction relied on the immunoSEQ multiplex PCR assay. TCRdb holds this immuneACCESS table with in-frame rearrangements only. Some clones are missing; in checked studies, unresolved V genes explain under half, and the rest has no known cause. The sample table holds some 2,100,000 clones, of which 95% were seen once. The leading ten clones occupy less than 0.15% of the sample. The sequenced sample was naive CD4+ T cells sorted from blood. The cell subset or site tag for this specimen amounts to: CD45RA+ positively selected. The origin of the receptors is a man aged 18 to 30 in good health.

This chain joins TRBV9 and TRBJ2-5; a possible D gene is TRBD2 (6 bases). The germline CDR1 and CDR2 sequences are SGDLS and YYNGEE. The CDR3 runs to 15 residues. V gave up 0 bases and J gave up 2 bases, with 11 bases separating them. CDR3 loop: CASSVESGLQETQYF. The CDR3 nucleotides read TGTGCCAGCAGCGTAGAGAGCGGGCTACAAGAGACCCAGTACTTC.

V gene TRBV7-8 combines with J gene TRBJ2-2, with 8 bases matching TRBD1. The junction had 5 bases not matched to a gene; V was cut back by 5 bases and J by 0 bases. Germline V CDR1 and CDR2: SGHVS, FQNEAQ. The CDR3 is 16 amino acids. The CDR3 bases are TGTGCCAGCAGCACTTCAGGGGGCGCGAACACCGGGGAGCTGTTTTTT. Its translation: CASSTSGGANTGELFF.

The chain employs TRBV4-1 and TRBJ2-7; D unclear. Germline V CDR1 and CDR2: MGHRA, YSYEKL. Trimming stripped 0 bases from V and 4 bases from J, with 13 bases between. This CDR3 is built from 15 residues. The CDR3 DNA follows: TGCGCCAGCAGCCAAGAATCAGCGAATCTTTACGAGCAGTACTTC. Amino acid sequence: CASSQESANLYEQYF.

The V and J genes are TRBV6-1 and TRBJ2-3; D ambiguous. The CDR3 runs 11 residues. In germline, CDR1 is MNHNS, CDR2 SASEGT. V was clipped by 3 bases and J by 5 bases, with 3 bases between them. The CDR3 is CASSDLDTQYF. The CDR3 bases are TGTGCCAGCAGTGATCTAGATACGCAGTATTTT.

DNA for the CDR3: TGTGCCAGTAGGACTCAGGGGCGGCTTGAAGCTTTCTTT. It codes for CASRTQGRLEAFF. The J gene is TRBJ1-1, the V gene TRBV19, with TRBD1 as a possible D gene (6 bases). The V gene lost 6 bases and the J gene lost 7 bases, with 15 bases spanning the gap. Germline CDR1 is LNHDA and CDR2 is SQIVND (reference sequence). CDR3 length equals 13 residues.

Worth noting for this clone: Other DNA sequences in the same sample also yield this CDR3. The chain recombines TRBV5-1 with TRBJ2-3; D call uncertain. Germline CDR1 SGHRS, CDR2 YFSETQ. This CDR3 has 14 residues. V lost 0 bases, J lost 2 bases, and 7 bases lay in between. As DNA, the CDR3 is TGCGCCAGCAGCTTGGAAAGGTCCACAGATACGCAGTATTTT. Its protein product is CASSLERSTDTQYF.

This sequence joins TRBV5-8 and TRBJ1-6; unclear D gene. This CDR3 is 14 amino acids long. Germline loops: CDR1 SGHTS, CDR2 YDEGEE. V lost 0 bases to trimming and J lost 6 bases, with 7 bases between them. CDR3 amino acids: CASSLGLINSPLHF. DNA of the CDR3: TGTGCCAGCAGCTTGGGCCTGATTAATTCACCCCTCCACTTT.

A word on this clone: Other DNA sequences in this specimen translate into the identical CDR3. The rearrangement joins TRBV20-1 to TRBJ2-7; the D is unclear. Between the trimmed V and J ends, which lost 3 bases and 5 bases, there was a span of 5 bases. This CDR3 has 10 residues. The germline gives CDR1 DFQATT, CDR2 SNEGSKA (reference sequence). The CDR3 sequence is CSASSHEQYF. The DNA of the CDR3 is TGCAGTGCTAGTTCCCACGAGCAGTACTTC.

The chain uses TRBV30 and TRBJ2-7; 8 bases agree with TRBD2. This CDR3 contains 15 residues. Unmatched junction bases numbered 5, after V lost 1 base and J lost 0 bases. Germline CDR1 GTSNPN, CDR2 SVGIG (reference sequence). This CDR3 reads CAWSARGGSSYEQYF. The CDR3 DNA reads TGTGCCTGGAGTGCTCGGGGGGGGAGCTCCTACGAGCAGTACTTC.

The CDR3 reads CASSPWSDSNQPQHF. DNA for the CDR3: TGTGCCAGCAGTCCGTGGAGCGATAGCAATCAGCCCCAGCATTTT. This rearrangement joins TRBV6-5 to TRBJ1-5; D is undetermined. The CDR3 has 15 residues. Trimming took 5 bases from V and 0 from J, leaving 11 bases between them. Looked up from germline, CDR1 is MNHEY and CDR2 is SVGAGI.

The chain is built from TRBV20-1 and TRBJ2-7; D remains ambiguous. Trimming shortened V by 6 bases and J by 3 bases, and 9 bases separated the two germline ends. The CDR3 runs to 11 residues. Germline loops: CDR1 DFQATT, CDR2 SNEGSKA (reference sequence). The CDR3 DNA reads as TGCAGTGCCCAGGAAGACTACGAGCAGTACTTC. It translates to CSAQEDYEQYF.

This chain joins TRBV19 and TRBJ2-2, with TRBD1 matching over 7 bases. V was pared by 5 bases and J by 1 base, with 4 bases of the junction left unmatched. This CDR3 is built from 15 residues. In germline, CDR1 is LNHDA, CDR2 SQIVND (reference sequence). As DNA, the CDR3 is TGTGCCAGTAGTCCGGGACAGAGGAACACCGGGGAGCTGTTTTTT. It encodes CASSPGQRNTGELFF.

This clone was detected only once. This rearrangement joins TRBV15 to TRBJ1-5; weak D call: TRBD1 (6 bases). Germline CDR1 and CDR2: LNHNV and YYDKDF (reference sequence). This CDR3 is built from 16 residues. V lost 0 bases and J lost 8, with 17 bases in between. CDR3 coding DNA: TGTGCCACCAGCAGAGATTCTAGGGGACAAAAGAAGCCCCAGCATTTT. As protein: CATSRDSRGQKKPQHF.

The V gene is TRBV6-1, the J gene TRBJ2-2; D remains unclear. CDR3 size: 14 residues. Germline CDR1 and CDR2: MNHNS and SASEGT. Trimming took off 4 bases at V and 11 bases at J, with 17 bases between the two ends. This CDR3 is CASSAPLVVGELFF. The CDR3 nucleotides are TGTGCCAGCAGTGCCCCACTGGTTGTGGGCGAGCTGTTTTTT.

The rearrangement joins TRBV6-6 to TRBJ2-7, with D perhaps TRBD1 or TRBD2 (5 bases each). Germline CDR1 and CDR2: MNHNY and SVGAGI (reference sequence). V lost 5 bases, J lost 2 bases, and 16 bases lay in between. CDR3 length equals 15 residues. The CDR3 region has the DNA TGTGCCAGCAGTCCAGGGACCGCGGAGCCCTACGAGCAGTACTTC. This codes for CASSPGTAEPYEQYF.

The genes are TRBV4-1 and TRBJ1-4, with D possibly matching TRBD1 (5 bases). The V end was cut by 0 bases, the J end by 5 bases, with 10 bases between. The CDR3 loop spans 15 amino acids. Germline V CDR1 and CDR2: MGHRA, YSYEKL. The DNA for the CDR3 is TGCGCCAGCAGCCAAGACGGGACGGTCAATGAAAAACTGTTTTTT. Translated, it gives CASSQDGTVNEKLFF.

The chain joins TRBV27 to TRBJ2-3; 11 bases line up with TRBD1. The CDR3 sequence is 14 residues long. Germline CDR1 MNHEY, CDR2 SMNVEV (reference sequence). With 4 bases clipped from V and 5 bases from J, the junction kept 2 bases outside the gene matches. The DNA of the CDR3 is TGTGCCAGCAGTTGGGGACAGGGGGAAGATACGCAGTATTTT. Translation: CASSWGQGEDTQYF.

The sample holds one count of this clone. The chain has TRBV7-6 and TRBJ1-3; D remains ambiguous. The CDR3 has 14 amino acids. Trimming stripped 1 base from V and 2 bases from J, with 6 bases between. Per the germline V gene, CDR1 is SGHVS and CDR2 is FNYEAQ. CDR3 coding DNA: TGTGCCAGCAGCTTAGGGGGAACTGGAAACACCATATATTTT. Protein sequence: CASSLGGTGNTIYF.

V usage is TRBV4-1 and J usage is TRBJ2-5; no clear D gene. V was pared by 3 bases and J by 5 bases, with 10 bases between. The CDR3 has 13 residues. CDR1 is MGHRA and CDR2 is YSYEKL in the germline V gene. In DNA, the CDR3 is TGCGCCAGCAGCCAGGGCATTACTGAGACCCAGTACTTC. The encoded protein is CASSQGITETQYF.

The chain links TRBV6-5 to TRBJ2-6, with D uncertain. The V gene lost 5 bases and the J gene lost 0 bases, with 8 bases spanning the gap. Germline CDR1 MNHEY, CDR2 SVGAGI. This CDR3 contains 15 residues. The CDR3 here is CASSQSNSGANVLTF. In DNA form, the CDR3 reads TGTGCCAGCAGTCAGAGTAACTCTGGGGCCAACGTCCTGACTTTC.

The rearrangement joins TRBV6-4 to TRBJ2-1, with 11 bases lining up with TRBD2. The CDR3 runs to 16 residues. Trimming at V came to 5 bases and at J to 3 bases, leaving 6 bases not matched to a gene. Per germline, CDR1 MRHNA and CDR2 SNTAGT. CDR3 sequence reads: CASSPTTSGGYNEQFF. The CDR3 coding sequence is TGTGCCAGCAGTCCTACCACTAGCGGGGGCTACAATGAGCAGTTCTTC.

The chain has TRBV6-1 and TRBJ2-7; 7 nucleotides match TRBD1. The CDR3 sequence is 14 residues long. J lost 3 bases, V lost 3 bases, and 5 bases had no gene match. Germline V gives CDR1 MNHNS, CDR2 SASEGT. The CDR3 loop reads CASSERQGYYEQYF. The DNA for the CDR3 is TGTGCCAGCAGTGAGCGACAGGGATACTACGAGCAGTACTTC.

This chain links TRBV5-1 with TRBJ2-4, with D possibly called TRBD1 or TRBD2 (6 bases each). Trimming left V 0 bases short and J 0 bases short, with 10 bases between. Germline values: CDR1 SGHRS, CDR2 YFSETQ. This CDR3 comprises 16 residues. Here the CDR3 reads CASSLVQGLAKNIQYF. The CDR3, as DNA: TGCGCCAGCAGCTTGGTACAGGGACTAGCCAAAAACATTCAGTACTTC.